The rows below give T cell receptor beta chains drawn from one sample of a study of CD8 T cells in Susac syndrome. From the immunoSEQ multiplex PCR reads, TCRdb called clonotypes with MiXCR, one entry per CDR3 protein. The table has nearly 200,000 distinct CDR3 sequences, roughly 96% seen once. Input material: CD4+ T cells from PBMCs. Receptors were obtained from a human donor with multiple sclerosis. CDR3s include the opening cysteine and the closing phenylalanine or tryptophan. A D gene is named only where the DNA matches it firmly. Clone size is shown for a subset of rows, as once, few, many or a class of expanded clone.

clone size: NA; V gene: TRBV20-1; D gene: NA; J gene: TRBJ2-1; CDR3 DNA: TGCAGTGCTAGATCGGGGCCAGCGCCCGACAATGAGCAGTTCTTC; CDR3 protein: CSARSGPAPDNEQFF
clone size: NA; V gene: TRBV27; D gene: NA; J gene: TRBJ1-2; CDR3 DNA: TGTGCCAGCGGAAGCCCGGGACGGGGAGCTAACTATGGCTACACCTTC; CDR3 protein: CASGSPGRGANYGYTF
clone size: NA; V gene: TRBV9; D gene: NA; J gene: TRBJ2-3; CDR3 DNA: TGTGCCAGCAGCGTATCCTTTCAGCCAGATACGCAGTATTTT; CDR3 protein: CASSVSFQPDTQYF
clone size: NA; V gene: TRBV29-1; D gene: TRBD2; J gene: TRBJ2-7; CDR3 DNA: TGCAGCGTTGATAGCGGGAGGGCTTTTGACGAGCAGTACTTC; CDR3 protein: CSVDSGRAFDEQYF
clone size: NA; V gene: TRBV24-1; D gene: NA; J gene: TRBJ2-5; CDR3 DNA: TGTGCCACCAGTGATTTGAAGGAAGCCCAGTACTTC; CDR3 protein: CATSDLKEAQYF
clone size: NA; V gene: TRBV5-6; D gene: NA; J gene: TRBJ1-2; CDR3 DNA: TGTGCCAGCAGCTTCGGGGTGGCTGGCTACACCTTC; CDR3 protein: CASSFGVAGYTF
clone size: NA; V gene: TRBV12-3/TRBV12-4; D gene: TRBD2; J gene: TRBJ2-5; CDR3 DNA: TGTGCCAGCAGTCCGAGAGCGGGGGAGGAGACCCAGTACTTC; CDR3 protein: CASSPRAGEETQYF
clone size: NA; V gene: TRBV7-3; D gene: NA; J gene: TRBJ2-2; CDR3 DNA: TGTGCCAGCAGGATACAGGGAGACACCGGGGAGCTGTTTTTT; CDR3 protein: CASRIQGDTGELFF
clone size: NA; V gene: TRBV11-2; D gene: NA; J gene: TRBJ2-1; CDR3 DNA: TGTGCCAGCAGCTTAGATCGGGGGAGCTATTACAATGAGCAGTTCTTC; CDR3 protein: CASSLDRGSYYNEQFF
clone size: NA; V gene: TRBV27; D gene: NA; J gene: TRBJ1-4; CDR3 DNA: TGTGCCAGCAGACGCCCCGGGAATAATGAAAAACTGTTTTTT; CDR3 protein: CASRRPGNNEKLFF
clone size: NA; V gene: TRBV9; D gene: NA; J gene: TRBJ1-1; CDR3 DNA: TGTGCCAGCAGCGTAGTTACAGCCTCCTCTGAAGCTTTCTTT; CDR3 protein: CASSVVTASSEAFF
clone size: NA; V gene: TRBV12-3/TRBV12-4; D gene: NA; J gene: TRBJ2-2; CDR3 DNA: TGTGCCAGCACGGGTGCGAACACCGGGGAGCTGTTTTTT; CDR3 protein: CASTGANTGELFF
clone size: NA; V gene: TRBV27; D gene: NA; J gene: TRBJ2-7; CDR3 DNA: TGTGCCAGCAGTACCACCAGGAAAACTCATCCCTACGAGCAGTACTTC; CDR3 protein: CASSTTRKTHPYEQYF
clone size: NA; V gene: TRBV20-1; D gene: NA; J gene: TRBJ2-1; CDR3 DNA: TGCAGTGCTAGCTCAGGGGCGTTATCGTACAATGAGCAGTTCTTC; CDR3 protein: CSASSGALSYNEQFF
clone size: NA; V gene: TRBV7-8; D gene: NA; J gene: TRBJ2-7; CDR3 DNA: TGTGCCAGCAGAAAGAGTCGGGACTCCTTGCGTGAGCAGTACTTC; CDR3 protein: CASRKSRDSLREQYF
clone size: NA; V gene: TRBV2; D gene: NA; J gene: TRBJ1-5; CDR3 DNA: TGTGCCAGCAGCGGGGACATGAGGGGTCAGCCCCAGCATTTT; CDR3 protein: CASSGDMRGQPQHF
clone size: NA; V gene: TRBV12-5; D gene: NA; J gene: TRBJ1-5; CDR3 DNA: TGTGCTAGTGCCCCGGACGCAGTTCAGCCCCAGCATTTT; CDR3 protein: CASAPDAVQPQHF
clone size: NA; V gene: TRBV20-1; D gene: NA; J gene: TRBJ2-5; CDR3 DNA: TGCAGTGCTAGAGACGAGACCCAGTACTTC; CDR3 protein: CSARDETQYF
clone size: NA; V gene: TRBV5-1; D gene: NA; J gene: TRBJ2-7; CDR3 DNA: TGCGCCAGCAGCCCCCGGGACACGTACGAGCAGTACTTC; CDR3 protein: CASSPRDTYEQYF
clone size: NA; V gene: TRBV9; D gene: TRBD2; J gene: TRBJ2-7; CDR3 DNA: TGTGCCAGCAGCGTAGGGGGGACTACCATCTACGAGCAGTACTTC; CDR3 protein: CASSVGGTTIYEQYF
clone size: NA; V gene: TRBV5-4; D gene: TRBD2; J gene: TRBJ2-1; CDR3 DNA: TGTGCCAGCAGCGGGGCAGGGACTAGCAGACACAATGAGCAGTTCTTC; CDR3 protein: CASSGAGTSRHNEQFF
clone size: NA; V gene: TRBV30; D gene: NA; J gene: TRBJ2-5; CDR3 DNA: TGTGCCTGGAGTAGAGGGGGAGAGACCCAGTACTTC; CDR3 protein: CAWSRGGETQYF
clone size: NA; V gene: TRBV5-1; D gene: TRBD2; J gene: TRBJ2-2; CDR3 DNA: TGCGCCAGCAGCTTAGCGGGAGGAGGCCCCGGGGAGCTGTTTTTT; CDR3 protein: CASSLAGGGPGELFF
clone size: NA; V gene: TRBV7-3; D gene: TRBD2; J gene: TRBJ2-1; CDR3 DNA: TGTGCCAGCAGTTGGGGCATAGCGGGAGTAATGAATGAGCAGTTCTTC; CDR3 protein: CASSWGIAGVMNEQFF
clone size: few; V gene: TRBV12-3/TRBV12-4; D gene: NA; J gene: TRBJ2-3; CDR3 DNA: TGTGCCAGCAGCTTCACAGATACGCAGTATTTT; CDR3 protein: CASSFTDTQYF
clone size: NA; V gene: TRBV9; D gene: TRBD2; J gene: TRBJ2-1; CDR3 DNA: TGTGCCAGCAGCGTGGGGACTAGCGGGGGGCACAATGAGCAGTTCTTC; CDR3 protein: CASSVGTSGGHNEQFF
clone size: NA; V gene: TRBV7-9; D gene: TRBD2; J gene: TRBJ2-3; CDR3 DNA: TGTGCCAGCATCCGGGGGGATCCAGATACGCAGTATTTT; CDR3 protein: CASIRGDPDTQYF
clone size: NA; V gene: TRBV20-1; D gene: TRBD1; J gene: TRBJ1-4; CDR3 DNA: TGCAGTGCTCAACAGGGGGCCGCCGATGAAAAACTGTTTTTT; CDR3 protein: CSAQQGAADEKLFF
clone size: once; V gene: TRBV7-9; D gene: NA; J gene: TRBJ2-1; CDR3 DNA: TGTGCCAAGAAGGCCGAGGGTAATGAGCAGTTCTTC; CDR3 protein: CAKKAEGNEQFF
clone size: NA; V gene: TRBV5-1; D gene: NA; J gene: TRBJ2-5; CDR3 DNA: TGCGCCAGCCGTGCCGGAGGAGCCGCTCAAGAGACCCAGTACTTC; CDR3 protein: CASRAGGAAQETQYF
clone size: NA; V gene: TRBV9; D gene: TRBD2; J gene: TRBJ2-3; CDR3 DNA: TGTGCCAGCAGCGAGGCTACTAGCGGGGTTTTCACAGATACGCAGTATTTT; CDR3 protein: CASSEATSGVFTDTQYF
clone size: NA; V gene: TRBV2; D gene: NA; J gene: TRBJ2-1; CDR3 DNA: TGTGCCAGCAGAAGCTGGGACCATTACAATGAGCAGTTCTTC; CDR3 protein: CASRSWDHYNEQFF
clone size: NA; V gene: TRBV20-1; D gene: TRBD1; J gene: TRBJ2-3; CDR3 DNA: TGCAGTGCCCCCAGGACAGGGATAATTGCAGATACGCAGTATTTT; CDR3 protein: CSAPRTGIIADTQYF
clone size: NA; V gene: TRBV10-3; D gene: NA; J gene: TRBJ2-5; CDR3 DNA: TGTGCCATCAGTGAGTCGGGACCGATGGCGGAGACCCAGTACTTC; CDR3 protein: CAISESGPMAETQYF
clone size: NA; V gene: TRBV7-3; D gene: NA; J gene: TRBJ2-3; CDR3 DNA: TGTGCCAGCAGCGCTTCTGCCGGGAGCACAGATACGCAGTATTTT; CDR3 protein: CASSASAGSTDTQYF
clone size: NA; V gene: TRBV20-1; D gene: NA; J gene: TRBJ1-5; CDR3 DNA: TGCAGTGCTACAATTGGATATAGCAATCAGCCCCAGCATTTT; CDR3 protein: CSATIGYSNQPQHF
clone size: NA; V gene: TRBV2; D gene: NA; J gene: TRBJ2-5; CDR3 DNA: TGTGCCAGCAGTGAATTCGCGGCGGAGACCCAGTACTTC; CDR3 protein: CASSEFAAETQYF
clone size: NA; V gene: TRBV13; D gene: NA; J gene: TRBJ1-1; CDR3 DNA: TGTGCCAGCAGCTTAGGTCAGGGGTTAAACACTGAAGCTTTCTTT; CDR3 protein: CASSLGQGLNTEAFF
clone size: NA; V gene: TRBV7-8; D gene: NA; J gene: TRBJ2-1; CDR3 DNA: TGTGCCAGCAGCTTAGCGGGCCTCCCCCATGAGCAGTTCTTC; CDR3 protein: CASSLAGLPHEQFF
clone size: NA; V gene: TRBV20-1; D gene: TRBD2; J gene: TRBJ2-5; CDR3 DNA: TGCAGTGCTCCGTCTAGCGGGGGAGAGACCCAGTACTTC; CDR3 protein: CSAPSSGGETQYF
clone size: NA; V gene: TRBV18; D gene: NA; J gene: TRBJ2-5; CDR3 DNA: TGTGCCAGCTCACCACCAGCCCCACGGGAGACCCAGTACTTC; CDR3 protein: CASSPPAPRETQYF
clone size: NA; V gene: TRBV24-1; D gene: NA; J gene: TRBJ2-1; CDR3 DNA: TGTGCCACCAGTGATCCCTCCTCGACCGGCGATGAGCAGTTCTTC; CDR3 protein: CATSDPSSTGDEQFF
clone size: once; V gene: TRBV20-1; D gene: TRBD1; J gene: TRBJ2-7; CDR3 DNA: TGCAGTGCTAGTACCGCGACAGGGGGCCCGGGGGAGCAGTACTTC; CDR3 protein: CSASTATGGPGEQYF
clone size: NA; V gene: TRBV20-1; D gene: NA; J gene: TRBJ2-1; CDR3 DNA: TGCAGTGCTAGGGTAGGCCTCCACAATGAGCAGTTCTTC; CDR3 protein: CSARVGLHNEQFF
clone size: NA; V gene: TRBV12-3/TRBV12-4; D gene: NA; J gene: TRBJ2-4; CDR3 DNA: TGTGCCAGCAGTTTTAATGTACGTCGGGCAAACAAAAACATTCAGTACTTC; CDR3 protein: CASSFNVRRANKNIQYF
clone size: NA; V gene: TRBV27; D gene: NA; J gene: TRBJ2-4; CDR3 DNA: TGTGCCAGCAAACCGCTCCTATCCCATGCGGACATTCAGTACTTC; CDR3 protein: CASKPLLSHADIQYF
clone size: NA; V gene: TRBV29-1; D gene: NA; J gene: TRBJ1-1; CDR3 DNA: TGCAGCGTTGAAAGTATGACAGGAACCACTGAAGCTTTCTTT; CDR3 protein: CSVESMTGTTEAFF
clone size: NA; V gene: TRBV6-2/TRBV6-3; D gene: TRBD2; J gene: TRBJ2-3; CDR3 DNA: TGTGCCACCCGGGGGACTAGCGTCGGTACGCAGTATTTT; CDR3 protein: CATRGTSVGTQYF
clone size: once; V gene: TRBV6-6; D gene: TRBD1; J gene: TRBJ1-1; CDR3 DNA: TGTGCCAGCAGTATCGGGACAGGCGGTAGCCGAAAAGCTTTCTTT; CDR3 protein: CASSIGTGGSRKAFF
clone size: NA; V gene: TRBV4-1; D gene: NA; J gene: TRBJ2-3; CDR3 DNA: TGCGCCAGCAGCCCCACGCTATATGCGGGGCCGCCACGTGATACGCAGTATTTT; CDR3 protein: CASSPTLYAGPPRDTQYF
clone size: NA; V gene: TRBV20-1; D gene: TRBD1; J gene: TRBJ2-3; CDR3 DNA: TGCAGTGCTACGGACAGGGCGACTAGCACAGATACGCAGTATTTT; CDR3 protein: CSATDRATSTDTQYF
clone size: NA; V gene: TRBV24-1; D gene: TRBD2; J gene: TRBJ2-3; CDR3 DNA: TGTGCCACCAGTGACCTGACTAGCGGGAGATCGCAGTATTTT; CDR3 protein: CATSDLTSGRSQYF
clone size: NA; V gene: TRBV20-1; D gene: NA; J gene: TRBJ1-1; CDR3 DNA: TGCAGTGCTAGGAGGGAACAGGTGAACACTGAAGCTTTCTTT; CDR3 protein: CSARREQVNTEAFF
clone size: once; V gene: TRBV11-2; D gene: NA; J gene: TRBJ2-5; CDR3 DNA: TGTGCCAGTGGGGGCACCTTAGAGACCCAGTACTTC; CDR3 protein: CASGGTLETQYF
clone size: NA; V gene: TRBV15; D gene: TRBD2; J gene: TRBJ2-1; CDR3 DNA: TGTGCCACCAGCAGAGAAAAGCGGGAGATCCAGCAGTTCTTC; CDR3 protein: CATSREKREIQQFF
clone size: NA; V gene: TRBV9; D gene: NA; J gene: TRBJ2-5; CDR3 DNA: TGTGCCAGCAGCGTAAATAGAGGCGCGACCCAGTACTTC; CDR3 protein: CASSVNRGATQYF
clone size: once; V gene: TRBV30; D gene: NA; J gene: TRBJ1-2; CDR3 DNA: TGTGCCTGGAGTGTACTTGAGACGAAGACTGGCTACACCTTC; CDR3 protein: CAWSVLETKTGYTF
clone size: NA; V gene: TRBV16; D gene: NA; J gene: TRBJ1-2; CDR3 DNA: TGTGCCAGCAGCCAATCTCTTGAAACTAACTATGGCTACACCTTC; CDR3 protein: CASSQSLETNYGYTF
clone size: NA; V gene: TRBV12-3/TRBV12-4; D gene: TRBD2; J gene: TRBJ2-5; CDR3 DNA: TGTGCCAGCTCTCCTCCCGGCGGGGGCCAAGAGACCCAGTACTTC; CDR3 protein: CASSPPGGGQETQYF
clone size: NA; V gene: TRBV5-1; D gene: NA; J gene: TRBJ1-1; CDR3 DNA: TGCGCCAGCAGCTTATTTCCGGGAACTGAAGCTTTCTTT; CDR3 protein: CASSLFPGTEAFF